This T cell receptor (beta chain) came from a study of CD8 T cells in Susac syndrome. Study as a whole: There were Susac syndrome patients who were therapy-naive at blood draw, others on corticosteroids, and others on intravenous immunoglobulin alone. Study-wide points: Clonal expansion was absent from the CD4+ T cell repertoires in Susac syndrome.

Under recently defined diagnostic criteria, the patients with Susac syndrome qualified as having definite or probable disease. Negative isolation was applied to CD8+ and CD4+ T cells, and FACS enrichment was applied to TEMRA cells. CDR1 and CDR2 from the germline V gene are KGHSH and LQKENI. CDR3 length equals 15 residues. V shed 3 bases and J 0 bases; nucleotides not matched to a gene: 5. Reverse transcription of roughly 0.45 to 1 ug RNA was performed with random hexamers. TCRdb re-analysed the immunoSEQ multiplex PCR reads in MiXCR, keeping a single row per CDR3 protein. This sample has about 150,000 distinct CDR3 sequences; approximately 95% occur once, and the top ten carry approximately 0.08%. Concerning this clonotype: Its antigen is undetermined.

This chain connects TRBV18 to TRBJ2-7; 7 nucleotides match TRBD1. The receptor's source is a human donor with Susac syndrome. Sample: CD4+ T cells from PBMCs. CDR3 loop: CASSPKQGSSYEQYF. The CDR3 DNA reads TGTGCCAGCTCACCCAAACAGGGGAGCTCCTACGAGCAGTACTTC. Together with reference TRBV18 and TRBJ2-7, the CDR3 gives the full variable domain: NAGVMQNPRHLVRRRGQEARLRCSPMKGHSHVYWYRQLPEEGLKFMVYLQKENIIDESGMPKERFSAEFPKEGPSILRIQQVVRGDSAAYFCASSPKQGSSYEQYFGPGTRLTVT.